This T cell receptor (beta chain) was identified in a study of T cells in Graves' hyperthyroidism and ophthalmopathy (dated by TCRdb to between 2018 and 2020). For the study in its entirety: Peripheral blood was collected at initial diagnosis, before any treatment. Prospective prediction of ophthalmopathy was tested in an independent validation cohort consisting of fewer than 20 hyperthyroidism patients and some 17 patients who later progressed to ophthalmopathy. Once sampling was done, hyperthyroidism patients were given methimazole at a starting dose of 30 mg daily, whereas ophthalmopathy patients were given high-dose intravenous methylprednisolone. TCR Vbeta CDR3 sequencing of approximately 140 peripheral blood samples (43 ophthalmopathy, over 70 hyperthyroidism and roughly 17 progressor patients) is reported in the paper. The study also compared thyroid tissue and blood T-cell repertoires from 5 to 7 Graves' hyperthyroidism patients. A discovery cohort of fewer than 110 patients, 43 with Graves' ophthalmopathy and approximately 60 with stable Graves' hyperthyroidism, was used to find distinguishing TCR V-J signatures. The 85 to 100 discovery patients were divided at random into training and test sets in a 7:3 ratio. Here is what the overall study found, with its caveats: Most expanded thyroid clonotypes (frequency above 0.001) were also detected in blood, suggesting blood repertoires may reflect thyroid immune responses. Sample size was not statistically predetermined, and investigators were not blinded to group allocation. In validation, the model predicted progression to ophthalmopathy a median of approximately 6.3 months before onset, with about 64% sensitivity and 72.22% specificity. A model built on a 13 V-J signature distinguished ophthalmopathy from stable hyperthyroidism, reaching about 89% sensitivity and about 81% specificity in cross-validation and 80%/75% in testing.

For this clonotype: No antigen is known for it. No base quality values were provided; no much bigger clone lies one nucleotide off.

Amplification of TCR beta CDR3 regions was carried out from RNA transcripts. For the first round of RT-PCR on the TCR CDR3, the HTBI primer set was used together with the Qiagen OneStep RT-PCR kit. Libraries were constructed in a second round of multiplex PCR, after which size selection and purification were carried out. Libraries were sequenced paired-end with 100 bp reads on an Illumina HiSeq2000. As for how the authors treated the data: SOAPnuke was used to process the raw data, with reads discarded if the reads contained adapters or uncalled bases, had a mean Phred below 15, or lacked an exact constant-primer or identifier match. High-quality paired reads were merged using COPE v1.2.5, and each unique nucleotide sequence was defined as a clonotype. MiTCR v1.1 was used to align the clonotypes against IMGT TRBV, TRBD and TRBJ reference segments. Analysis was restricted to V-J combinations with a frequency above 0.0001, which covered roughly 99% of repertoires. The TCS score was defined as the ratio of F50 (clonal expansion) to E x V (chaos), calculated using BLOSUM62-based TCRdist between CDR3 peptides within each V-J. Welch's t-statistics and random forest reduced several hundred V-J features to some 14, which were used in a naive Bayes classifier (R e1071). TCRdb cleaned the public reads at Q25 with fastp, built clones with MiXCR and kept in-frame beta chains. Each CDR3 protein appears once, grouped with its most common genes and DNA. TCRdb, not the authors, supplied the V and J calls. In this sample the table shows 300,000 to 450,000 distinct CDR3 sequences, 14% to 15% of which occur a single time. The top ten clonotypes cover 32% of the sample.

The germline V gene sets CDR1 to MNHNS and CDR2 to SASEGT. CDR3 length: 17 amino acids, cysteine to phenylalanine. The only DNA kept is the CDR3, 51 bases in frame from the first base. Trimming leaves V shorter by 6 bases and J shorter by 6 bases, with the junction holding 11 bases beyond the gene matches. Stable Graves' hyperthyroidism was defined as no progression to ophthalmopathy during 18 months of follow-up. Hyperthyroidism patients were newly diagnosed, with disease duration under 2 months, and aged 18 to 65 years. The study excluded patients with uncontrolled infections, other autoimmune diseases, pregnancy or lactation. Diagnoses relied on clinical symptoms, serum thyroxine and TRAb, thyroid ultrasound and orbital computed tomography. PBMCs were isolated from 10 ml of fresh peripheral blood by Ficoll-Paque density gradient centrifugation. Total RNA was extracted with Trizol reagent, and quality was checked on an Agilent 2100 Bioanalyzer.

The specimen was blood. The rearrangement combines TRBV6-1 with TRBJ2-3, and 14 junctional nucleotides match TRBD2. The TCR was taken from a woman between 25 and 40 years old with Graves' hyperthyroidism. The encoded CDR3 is CASSQDLRLAGGDTQYF. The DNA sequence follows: TGTGCCAGCAGCCAAGATCTCCGACTAGCGGGAGGGGATACGCAGTATTTT.